This paragraph covers one T cell receptor (beta chain) sequence. Its antigen is unknown. An amount of RNA that ranged from roughly 0.45 to 1 ug was reverse transcribed with random hexamers. TCRdb redid the calling of the immunoSEQ multiplex PCR reads with MiXCR, one entry per CDR3 protein. This sample has 210,000 or so distinct CDR3 sequences, with 94% found just once. Per germline, CDR1 SEHNR and CDR2 FQNEAQ (reference sequence). V shed 0 bases and J 4 bases; nucleotides not matched to a gene: 3. The CDR3 covers 15 residues. This entry is derived from a study of CD8 T cells in Susac syndrome. Findings of the study overall: Regarding the TCR sequencing and HLA analysis, the study admitted that a relatively small number of individuals were involved.

The chain is built from TRBV7-9 and TRBJ2-1, with TRBD1 identical over 7 bases. The sample was CD4+ T cells from PBMCs. This sequence was found in a human donor with Susac syndrome. This chain's CDR3 is CASSLAGQQYNEQFF. CDR3 nucleotide sequence: TGTGCCAGCAGCTTAGCGGGACAGCAATACAATGAGCAGTTCTTC. The variable domain in full, completed from reference TRBV7-9 and TRBJ2-1, reads DTGVSQNPRHKITKRGQNVTFRCDPISEHNRLYWYRQTLGQGPEFLTYFQNEAQLEKSRLLSDRFSAERPKGSFSTLEIQRTEQGDSAMYLCASSLAGQQYNEQFFGPGTRLTVL.